Below are 13 T cell receptor beta chains sequenced from a single sample in a study of cytomegalovirus exposure and HLA in healthy donors. A multiplex PCR was run with 60 Vbeta primers and 13 Jbeta primers. TCRdb keeps only in-frame clones here, not all; method: immunoSEQ multiplex PCR. The sample includes about 160,000 clones, just under 80% of them seen just once. The sequenced sample was PBMCs. The source of these receptors is a woman between 50 and 59 years old in good health and CMV-seronegative.

V usage is TRBV6-6 and J usage is TRBJ2-7; possibly TRBD2 for D (6 bases). Trimming took off 5 bases at V and 0 bases at J, with 11 bases between the two ends. Per germline, CDR1 MNHNY and CDR2 SVGAGI (reference sequence). CDR3 size: 14 residues. The CDR3 DNA reads as TGTGCCAGCAGTATCGGGGGAAGCTCCTACGAGCAGTACTTC. Protein product: CASSIGGSSYEQYF.

The rearrangement joins TRBV10-3 to TRBJ1-4; possible D gene TRBD1, 6 bases. Germline V gene data show CDR1 as ENHRY and CDR2 as SYGVKD. The CDR3 is made up of 18 amino acids. Trimming cost V 3 bases and J 3 bases, with 20 bases left between them. Here the CDR3 DNA reads TGTGCCATCAGTGATCCGGACAGAGCTGGGCAAGCTAATGAAAAACTGTTTTTT. This gives the protein CAISDPDRAGQANEKLFF.

The gene calls are TRBV23-1 and TRBJ2-3; D might be TRBD2 (6 bases). TRBV23-1 is an ORF; its function is uncertain. V was trimmed by 7 bases and J by 3 bases, leaving 23 bases between them. The length of the CDR3 is 17 residues. The CDR3 reads CASTNPGWRVGTDTQYF. CDR3 sequence (DNA): TGCGCCAGCACCAACCCCGGGTGGAGGGTGGGGACAGATACGCAGTATTTT.

This sequence joins TRBV7-3 and TRBJ1-1; 10 bases fit TRBD1. The CDR3 runs to 16 residues. Germline values: CDR1 SGHTA, CDR2 FQGTGA. V trimming: 2 bases; J trimming: 10 bases; junction bases outside the gene matches: 13. CDR3 sequence reads: CASSLDRGLISPGAFF. The CDR3 DNA follows: TGTGCCAGCAGCTTAGACAGGGGGCTAATCTCCCCAGGAGCTTTCTTT.

This clone was observed a few times. The gene calls are TRBV21-1 and TRBJ2-5; no DNA check was done on the table's D call, TRBD2. TRBV21-1 is flagged as a pseudogene. The CDR3 contains 17 residues. In nucleotides, the CDR3 is TGTGCCAGCAGCAGTAAAATCGGGACTAGCGCGGTTGAGACCCAGTACTTC. Protein: CASSSKIGTSAVETQYF.

The chain couples TRBV2 to TRBJ2-7; 9 positions match TRBD1. Germline loops: CDR1 SNHLY, CDR2 FYNNEI. V shed 6 bases and J 2 bases; nucleotides not matched to a gene: 2. The CDR3 length is 13 residues. The chain's CDR3 is CASRRQGAYEQYF. Written as DNA, the CDR3 is TGTGCCAGCAGGAGACAGGGGGCCTACGAGCAGTACTTC.

CDR3: CASSFEGDRGYTF. The DNA for the CDR3 is TGTGCCAGCAGTTTTGAGGGGGATAGGGGCTACACCTTC. This rearrangement joins TRBV28 to TRBJ1-2; possibly TRBD1 for D (6 bases). From germline, CDR1 is MDHEN and CDR2 SYDVKM. Trimming cost V 3 bases and J 8 bases, with 13 bases left between them. The CDR3 spans 13 residues.

The gene calls are TRBV5-4 and TRBJ1-2, with TRBD1 as a possible D gene (5 bases). This CDR3 is 14 amino acids long. Germline CDR1 and CDR2: SGHNT and YYREEE (reference sequence). Trimming stripped 0 bases from V and 8 bases from J, with 14 bases between. CDR3 DNA sequence: TGTGCCAGCAGCTTGGATCTGGTGAAGGGGGGCTACACCTTC. Protein product: CASSLDLVKGGYTF.

The rearrangement uses TRBV6-5 and TRBJ2-7; D might be TRBD2 (5 bases). The CDR3 runs 16 residues. CDR1 MNHEY and CDR2 SVGAGI come from the germline V gene. V was shortened by 0 bases and J by 0 bases, with 12 bases between the two germline ends. CDR3 residues: CASSYSTGLGSYEQYF. CDR3 nucleotide sequence: TGTGCCAGCAGTTACTCGACGGGGTTAGGCTCCTACGAGCAGTACTTC.

This clone turned up a few times. The chain is built from TRBV29-1 and TRBJ2-2; D is uncertain. Deletions cut 3 bases from V and 1 base from J, with 9 bases between. The CDR3 length is 14 residues. Germline lookup yields CDR1 SQVTM and CDR2 ANQGSEA. The CDR3 here is CSVEVTVNTGELFF. The CDR3 DNA reads TGCAGCGTTGAGGTTACGGTGAACACCGGGGAGCTGTTTTTT.

The CDR3 spells CASRRSYSNQPQHF. CDR3 nucleotides: TGTGCCAGCAGGAGAAGTTATAGCAATCAGCCCCAGCATTTT. The chain joins TRBV6-6 to TRBJ1-5; D is uncertain. Trimming took 6 bases from V and 0 from J, leaving 9 bases between them. Looked up from germline, CDR1 is MNHNY and CDR2 is SVGAGI (reference sequence). The CDR3 is 14 residues long.

This clone was seen a single time. CDR3 bases: TGTGCCAGCAGTTCCAGCGGGAGGGACAATGAGCAGTTCTTC. Amino acids: CASSSSGRDNEQFF. The J gene is TRBJ2-1, the V gene TRBV9, with TRBD2 matching 10 bases. CDR1 is SGDLS, CDR2 YYNGEE, per germline. This CDR3 is built from 14 residues. J lost 5 bases, V lost 5 bases, and 4 bases had no gene match.

For the CDR3, the DNA is TGTGCCAGCAGCCATCGGGCAACAGGTGAAGCTTTCTTT. It yields the protein CASSHRATGEAFF. The chain carries TRBV14 and TRBJ1-1; D may be TRBD1 (5 bases). Germline V gene data show CDR1 as SGHDN and CDR2 as FVKESK. The CDR3 has 13 amino acids. V was clipped by 3 bases and J by 7 bases, with 12 bases between them. Based on the CDR3 plus reference TRBV14 and TRBJ1-1, the full variable domain is EAGVTQFPSHSVIEKGQTVTLRCDPISGHDNLYWYRRVMGKEIKFLLHFVKESKQDESGMPNNRFLAERTGGTYSTLKVQPAELEDSGVYFCASSHRATGEAFFGQGTRLTVV.